Each of the 19 T cell receptor beta chains below was sequenced from the same sample in a study of metastatic and nonmetastatic thyroid tumors. TCRdb ran MiXCR on the PCR reads. The sample consists of about 34,000 clones, approximately 17% of them appearing once. The entire patient cohort was treatment-naive prior to thyroid surgery. The source material was blood. The origin of the receptors is a female donor with papillary thyroid cancer or a benign thyroid nodule (not recorded which). Some clones in this sample may be carry-over from other donors' samples.

This clone was observed at least ten times. In DNA, the CDR3 is TGTGCCAGCAGCCAAGGAACAGGTATCGAGCAGTACTTC. This codes for CASSQGTGIEQYF. The chain employs TRBV3-1 and TRBJ2-7; D might be TRBD1 (5 bases). CDR1 is LGHDT and CDR2 is YNNKEL in the germline V gene (reference sequence). Trimming left V 1 base short and J 6 bases short, with 10 bases between. The CDR3 spans 13 residues.

This clone was observed a single time. The gene calls are TRBV7-6 and TRBJ2-1, with 7 positions matching TRBD1. The CDR3 has 13 amino acids. With 4 bases clipped from V and 5 bases from J, the junction kept 2 bases outside the gene matches. Per germline, CDR1 SGHVS and CDR2 FNYEAQ. CDR3 in amino acids: CASSSGQHNEQFF. The CDR3 DNA is TGTGCCAGCAGCTCGGGACAGCACAATGAGCAGTTCTTC.

This CDR3 reads CSARGGAFNQPQHF. The CDR3 DNA is TGCAGTGCTAGGGGTGGCGCATTTAATCAGCCCCAGCATTTT. The V and J genes are TRBV20-1 and TRBJ1-5; D is undetermined. Germline assignment: CDR1 DFQATT and CDR2 SNEGSKA (reference sequence). Trimming stripped 3 bases from V and 4 bases from J, with 13 bases between. The CDR3 loop spans 14 amino acids.

This clone showed up many times. This chain joins TRBV6-2 or TRBV6-3 and TRBJ2-7; the match to TRBD2 covers 10 bases. The CDR3 covers 15 residues. Germline trimming cut 4 bases from V and 1 base from J; bases unmatched to any gene: 4. The V gene's germline CDR1 is MNHEY and CDR2 SVGEGT. The CDR3 region has the DNA TGTGCCAGCAGTTCTAGCGGGGGCCGATCCTACGAGCAGTACTTC. Protein: CASSSSGGRSYEQYF.

This clone was observed many times. The identical CDR3 is also encoded by other nucleotide sequences in the sample. CDR3 protein: CASSRPAGGAETQYF. CDR3 DNA sequence: TGTGCCAGCAGCCGACCCGCGGGGGGCGCGGAGACCCAGTACTTC. The chain employs TRBV28 and TRBJ2-5, with 8 bases lining up with TRBD2. Per germline, CDR1 MDHEN and CDR2 SYDVKM. J gave up 5 bases and V 6 bases, and 11 bases lay outside the gene matches. The CDR3 length is 15 residues.

This clone has a count of ten or more. The V call is TRBV24-1, the J call TRBJ2-7; 7 nucleotides line up with TRBD1. The CDR3 consists of 14 residues. Germline CDR1 and CDR2: KGHDR and SFDVKD. J lost 1 base, V lost 6 bases, and 5 bases had no gene match. CDR3 coding DNA: TGTGCCACCAGTAGTACAGGGGTTTCCTACGAGCAGTACTTC. Its translation is CATSSTGVSYEQYF.

The chain uses TRBV6-1 and TRBJ2-2; 9 bases agree with TRBD1. CDR1 is MNHNS, CDR2 SASEGT, per germline. The trim removed 10 bases at V and 7 bases at J, leaving 16 bases unmatched. CDR3 size: 16 residues. The CDR3 spells CANSPQYRGLFGELFF. The CDR3 DNA reads TGTGCCAACAGCCCGCAGTACAGGGGGCTGTTCGGGGAGCTGTTTTTT.

On this clone: At one end, the junction sequence differs from germline, possibly due to a read error. This chain uses TRBV28 with TRBJ1-4; D is uncertain. Looked up from germline, CDR1 is MDHEN and CDR2 is SYDVKM. The CDR3 runs 14 residues. CDR3 DNA: TGTGCCAGCACCGCGTCCTCAACTAATGAAAAACTCTTTTTT. This translates into CASTASSTNEKLFF.

This clone showed up just a few times. The junction shows a germline mismatch at one end, possibly a read error. The chain carries TRBV2 and TRBJ2-7; D assignment may be TRBD1 or TRBD2 (6 bases each). CDR3 length: 14 amino acids. In germline, CDR1 is SNHLY, CDR2 FYNNEI. CDR3 in amino acids: CASNYVEGVGEKYF. For the CDR3, the DNA is TGTGCCAGCAACTACGTGGAGGGGGTTGGCGAGAAGTACTTC.

This clone occurred a few times. V usage is TRBV6-5 and J usage is TRBJ2-3, with D possibly being TRBD1 (5 bases). With 2 bases removed from V and 5 bases from J, the gap between germline ends came to 8 bases. The length of the CDR3 is 13 residues. The germline V gene has CDR1 MNHEY and CDR2 SVGAGI. The CDR3: CASSYTREDTQYF. The CDR3 DNA reads as TGTGCCAGCAGTTACACCAGGGAAGATACGCAGTATTTT.

Ten or more counts support this clone. This chain joins TRBV6-1 and TRBJ1-1, with TRBD1 as a possible D gene (5 bases). Germline values: CDR1 MNHNS, CDR2 SASEGT. The CDR3 loop spans 12 amino acids. With 6 bases removed from V and 6 bases from J, the gap between germline ends came to 11 bases. For the CDR3, the DNA is TGTGCCAGCAGGGAGGGGTCCGCTGAAGCTTTCTTT. Its translation is CASREGSAEAFF.

Ten or more counts support this clone. The CDR3: CASRLTGSADTQYF. Here the CDR3 DNA reads TGTGCCAGTAGGCTAACAGGTTCGGCAGATACGCAGTATTTT. This chain links TRBV19 with TRBJ2-3, with a tentative D call TRBD1 (5 bases). The CDR3 is made up of 14 amino acids. Germline lookup yields CDR1 LNHDA and CDR2 SQIVND (reference sequence). Trimming removed 6 bases at V and 4 bases at J, with 14 bases between.

This clone has more than one count but fewer than ten. The rearrangement joins TRBV15 to TRBJ1-2; 7 bases agree with TRBD1. Germline assignment: CDR1 LNHNV and CDR2 YYDKDF (reference sequence). The CDR3 runs to 14 residues. V gave up 1 base and J gave up 4 bases; unmatched junction bases: 3. Written as DNA, the CDR3 is TGTGCCACCAGCAGAGTTCAGGGGGTCTATGGCTACACCTTC. Its protein is CATSRVQGVYGYTF.

This clone was seen repeatedly, ten times or more. A much larger clone lies one base from this, so it may be a read error. V is TRBV20-1 and J is TRBJ1-1; perhaps TRBD1 as D (6 bases). Trimming pared 2 bases from V and 6 bases from J, leaving 13 bases between. CDR3 length: 13 amino acids. The germline V gene has CDR1 DFQATT and CDR2 SNEGSKA (reference sequence). CDR3 sequence: CSARRGRVAEAFF. In DNA, the CDR3 is TGCAGTGCTAGAAGGGGGAGGGTCGCTGAAGCTTTCTTT.

Regarding this clone: The junction differs from germline at one of its ends, possibly a read error. V gene TRBV6-1 combines with J gene TRBJ1-1, with no clear D. The CDR3 is made up of 15 amino acids. Germline assignment: CDR1 MNHNS and CDR2 SASEGT. The CDR3 sequence is CASSEEAGWSTEALF. The CDR3 nucleotides read TGTGCCAGCAGTGAAGAGGCGGGCTGGAGCACTGAAGCTCTCTTT.

This clone was recorded at least ten times. The J gene is TRBJ1-5, the V gene TRBV3-1; D is possibly TRBD1 (6 bases). The CDR3 covers 15 residues. Trimming left V 2 bases short and J 6 bases short, with 14 bases between. Looked up from germline, CDR1 is LGHDT and CDR2 is YNNKEL (reference sequence). CDR3 coding DNA: TGTGCCAGCAGCCAAATGGCCCCAGGGGTTCAGCCCCAGCATTTT. This sequence encodes CASSQMAPGVQPQHF.

This clone was seen many times. The chain carries TRBV11-1 and TRBJ2-3, with a possible D match to TRBD1 (6 bases). The CDR3 totals 15 residues. The V and J ends lost 0 bases and 2 bases respectively, with 9 bases between them. In germline, CDR1 is SGHAT, CDR2 FQDESV (reference sequence). The CDR3 is CASSLAWDNTDTQYF. The CDR3 nucleotides are TGTGCCAGCAGCTTAGCGTGGGACAACACAGATACGCAGTATTTT.

The rearrangement uses TRBV25-1 and TRBJ1-2, with D possibly matching TRBD1 (6 bases). V lost 7 bases and J lost 4, with 13 bases in between. CDR3 length: 13 residues. Germline V gene lookup returns CDR1 MGHDK and CDR2 SYGVNS. The CDR3 DNA is TGTGCCAGCAACGGGGACACCCTCTATGGCTACACCTTC. Amino acid sequence: CASNGDTLYGYTF.

This clone was picked up a small number of times. The DNA of the CDR3 is TGTGCCAGCAGTACCCCCAACAGGGATCTTAATGAAAAACTGTTTTTT. Translated: CASSTPNRDLNEKLFF. The chain uses TRBV6-1 and TRBJ1-4; weak D call: TRBD1 (6 bases). Germline V gene data show CDR1 as MNHNS and CDR2 as SASEGT. This CDR3 contains 16 residues. V was pared by 5 bases and J by 4 bases, with 17 bases between.